The present T cell receptor (beta chain) was sequenced within a study of cytomegalovirus exposure and HLA in healthy donors. Study results and caveats: In an earlier analysis, about 87% or about 30%: the productive usage of most TCR beta V segments.

About this clone: Its specificity is unknown.

Primers: 60 Vbeta forward and 13 Jbeta reverse. Libraries were prepared by immunoSEQ multiplex PCR; TCRdb keeps only in-frame clonotypes and omits some of them. The table has about 93,000 clones, approximately 80% seen once; the top ten hold about 3%. Germline CDR1 reads LNHNV; CDR2 reads YYDKDF (reference sequence). The CDR3 totals 15 residues. With V trimmed by 0 bases and J by 8 bases, 8 bases remained unmatched. Healthy people donating bone marrow made up the donors. This clonotype was sampled from a middle-aged woman in good health and CMV-seronegative. The V and J genes are TRBV15 and TRBJ2-3; TRBD2 aligns across 7 bases. The specimen sequenced was PBMCs. For the CDR3, the DNA is TGTGCCACCAGCAGAGAGGGGGGAGGGCTAGGTACGCAGTATTTT. This sequence encodes CATSREGGGLGTQYF. The full variable domain, its missing parts supplied by reference TRBV15 and TRBJ2-3, is DAMVIQNPRYQVTQFGKPVTLSCSQTLNHNVMYWYQQKSSQAPKLLFHYYDKDFNNEADTPDNFQSRRPNTSFCFLDIRSPGLGDTAMYLCATSREGGGLGTQYFGPGTRLTVL.